This TCR beta chain is drawn from a study of cytomegalovirus exposure and HLA in healthy donors. Germline V gives CDR1 SQVTM, CDR2 ANQGSEA. This CDR3 is 13 amino acids long. Trimming cost V 2 bases and J 6 bases; bases outside gene matches: 5. PCR used 60 Vbeta primers and 13 Jbeta primers. The method was immunoSEQ multiplex PCR; TCRdb's version includes in-frame clones alone and lacks a portion of them. This sample has more than 90,000 clones, with around four fifths found just once. The origin of this receptor is a woman aged 55-70 years in good health and CMV-seronegative. Sequencing was done on a sample of PBMCs. The V call is TRBV29-1, the J call TRBJ2-5; 8 nucleotides match TRBD1. The CDR3, as DNA: TGCAGCGTTGAACAGGGGGCGGGAAAGACCCAGTACTTC. Protein product: CSVEQGAGKTQYF. The complete variable domain, with remaining parts taken from reference TRBV29-1 and TRBJ2-5, reads SAVISQKPSRDICQRGTSLTIQCQVDSQVTMMFWYRQQPGQSLTLIATANQGSEATYESGFVIDKFPISRPNLTFSTLTVSNMSPEDSSIYLCSVEQGAGKTQYFGPGTRLLVL.